This is a list of T cell receptor beta chains from one sample in a study of blood T cell repertoires in COVID-19. Data came from immunoSEQ multiplex PCR; TCRdb stores just in-frame clones and leaves some out. This sample has about 11,000 clones; 85% to 90% occur once, and the top ten carry 10%. Sequenced material: peripheral blood. These receptors all come from a human donor in a cohort sampled during active COVID-19. Each CDR3 is given with its conserved first and last residue. The D gene is left open where the match is weak. Only part of the rows carry a size: once, few, many, or a class if the clone is expanded.

- | TRBJ2-3 | TRBD2 | TRBV5-1 | CASSRDYSDTQYF | TGCGCCAGCAGCCGGGACTACTCAGATACGCAGTATTTT
- | TRBJ2-3 | - | TRBV6-5 | CASSSGVVGTDTQYF | TGTGCCAGCAGTTCAGGGGTTGTGGGGACAGATACGCAGTATTTT
- | TRBJ1-2 | TRBD1 | TRBV9 | CASSGRTGGFGYTF | TGTGCCAGCAGCGGCAGGACAGGGGGCTTTGGCTACACCTTC
- | TRBJ1-2 | TRBD1 | TRBV29-1 | CSDTQGVGYGYTF | TGCAGCGATACACAGGGGGTTGGCTATGGCTACACCTTC
- | TRBJ1-1 | TRBD1 | TRBV9 | CASSVGQGMRNTEAFF | TGTGCCAGCAGCGTAGGACAGGGGATGAGGAACACTGAAGCTTTCTTT
- | TRBJ2-7 | - | TRBV5-1 | CASSEGTYEQYF | TGCGCCAGCTCGGAGGGGACCTACGAGCAGTACTTC
- | TRBJ2-3 | - | TRBV4-3 | CASSLQTGPSTDTQYF | TGCGCCAGCAGCCTTCAAACAGGACCTAGCACAGATACGCAGTATTTT
- | TRBJ1-5 | TRBD1 | TRBV27 | CASNPGQGGFQPQHF | TGTGCCAGCAACCCCGGACAGGGTGGATTTCAGCCCCAGCATTTT
once | TRBJ1-1 | TRBD1 | TRBV10-1 | CASSVQGEAEAFF | TGCGCCAGCAGTGTGCAGGGGGAGGCTGAAGCTTTCTTT
- | TRBJ2-7 | TRBD1 | TRBV11-2 | CASSYRRQGYEQYF | TGTGCCAGCAGCTATAGAAGACAGGGCTACGAGCAGTACTTC
- | TRBJ1-1 | TRBD1 | TRBV29-1 | CSVQPGTGSTEAFF | TGCAGCGTTCAACCCGGGACAGGGAGCACTGAAGCTTTCTTT
- | TRBJ2-1 | - | TRBV7-7 | CASSASKVRGNEQFF | TGTGCTAGCAGCGCCTCGAAAGTTAGAGGCAATGAGCAGTTCTTC
- | TRBJ1-6 | - | TRBV5-4 | CASSLAGPYNSPLHF | TGTGCCAGCAGCTTGGCAGGCCCCTATAATTCACCCCTCCACTTT
- | TRBJ1-2 | - | TRBV29-1 | CSVSSTPVGGYTF | TGCAGCGTTTCGTCGACACCGGTCGGCGGCTACACCTTC
- | TRBJ1-6 | - | TRBV5-5 | CASSPRSPGSYNSPLHF | TGTGCCAGCAGCCCGCGGTCCCCGGGGTCCTATAATTCACCCCTCCACTTT
- | TRBJ2-3 | TRBD1 | TRBV7-2 | CASSLAPTGLRWGNSRTDTQYF | TGTGCCAGCAGCTTAGCCCCGACAGGGTTGAGATGGGGGAATTCTAGGACAGATACGCAGTATTTT
- | TRBJ2-5 | - | TRBV2 | CASSEGGSQETQYF | TGTGCCAGCAGTGAAGGAGGAAGCCAAGAGACCCAGTACTTC
- | TRBJ1-5 | TRBD1 | TRBV4-3 | CASSQDQMGPKDREGGQPQHF | TGCGCCAGCAGCCAAGATCAGATGGGCCCGAAGGACAGGGAGGGTGGTCAGCCCCAGCATTTT
- | TRBJ1-2 | TRBD1 | TRBV5-6 | CASSLAGEGTGLYGYTF | TGTGCCAGCAGCTTGGCCGGCGAAGGGACAGGGCTCTATGGCTACACCTTC
- | TRBJ1-6 | TRBD1 | TRBV19 | CASIRTGINSPLHF | TGTGCCAGTATCCGGACAGGAATCAATTCACCCCTCCACTTT
- | TRBJ2-6 | - | TRBV21-1 | CASSTKGRGPCSGANVLTF | TGTGCCAGCAGCACGAAGGGTAGGGGGCCCTGCTCTGGGGCCAACGTCCTGACTTTC
- | TRBJ2-7 | TRBD1 | TRBV30 | CAWQGAKFDEQYF | TGTGCCTGGCAGGGGGCTAAATTCGACGAGCAGTACTTC
- | TRBJ1-3 | TRBD1 | TRBV7-9 | CASSPRTGTTLGNTIYF | TGTGCCAGCAGCCCTCGGACAGGGACAACGCTTGGAAACACCATATATTTT
once | TRBJ2-5 | TRBD1 | TRBV5-1 | CASSLGQGQETQYF | TGCGCCAGCAGCTTGGGACAGGGCCAAGAGACCCAGTACTTC
- | TRBJ1-4 | - | TRBV19 | CASSKTQGYDEKLFF | TGTGCCAGTAGTAAAACACAGGGCTACGACGAAAAACTGTTTTTT
- | TRBJ2-5 | - | TRBV19 | CASSFAAQETQYF | TGTGCCAGTAGTTTCGCGGCCCAAGAGACCCAGTACTTC
- | TRBJ2-7 | - | TRBV5-1 | CASSASTGNTAYEQYF | TGCGCCAGCAGCGCTTCGACAGGAAATACCGCCTACGAGCAGTACTTC
- | TRBJ2-4 | - | TRBV2 | CASLLAKNIQYF | TGTGCCAGCCTATTAGCCAAAAACATTCAGTACTTC
- | TRBJ1-4 | - | TRBV18 | CASSSRTATNEKLFF | TGTGCCAGCTCATCGAGGACAGCTACTAATGAAAAACTGTTTTTT
- | TRBJ2-5 | - | TRBV5-5 | CASSLEGRAGETQYF | TGTGCCAGCAGCTTGGAGGGCAGGGCCGGAGAGACCCAGTACTTC
- | TRBJ1-6 | TRBD1 | TRBV7-9 | CASSHNQGDNSPLHF | TGTGCCAGCAGCCATAACCAGGGGGATAATTCACCCCTCCACTTT
- | TRBJ1-2 | TRBD1 | TRBV19 | CASSDQLGTGTSVYGYTF | TGTGCCAGTAGTGACCAACTCGGGACAGGGACTTCCGTCTATGGCTACACCTTC
- | TRBJ2-5 | - | TRBV27 | CASLGAGAQETQYF | TGTGCCAGCCTAGGGGCGGGGGCCCAAGAGACCCAGTACTTC
- | TRBJ1-1 | - | TRBV30 | CASGGYNTEAFF | TGTGCTTCGGGGGGTTATAACACTGAAGCTTTCTTT
- | TRBJ2-6 | - | TRBV18 | CASAPGTFSGANVLTF | TGTGCCAGCGCCCCGGGTACCTTCTCTGGGGCCAACGTCCTGACTTTC
- | TRBJ1-5 | - | TRBV2 | CASSEGEGSNQPQHF | TGTGCCAGCAGTGAGGGGGAGGGGAGCAATCAGCCCCAGCATTTT
- | TRBJ2-5 | - | TRBV9 | CASSVQGMGETQYF | TGTGCCAGCAGCGTGCAGGGAATGGGTGAGACCCAGTACTTC